This is a list of T cell receptor beta chains from one sample in a study of cytomegalovirus exposure and HLA in healthy donors. This table comes from immunoSEQ multiplex PCR, and its TCRdb copy is limited to in-frame clones, with some not included. The repertoire holds some 98,000 clones, with roughly nine tenths as singletons. Sequenced input: PBMCs. The receptors shown here come from a man between 18 and 35 years old in good health and CMV-seropositive. The CDR3 runs from the conserved cysteine through the conserved F or W. The D gene is left open where the match is weak. Rows may omit the clone size; those that give it use once, few, many or a size class.

size,V,D,J,CDR3,DNA
NA,TRBV13,TRBD1,TRBJ2-2,CASSLGGQGASGELFF,TGTGCCAGCAGCCTCGGGGGACAGGGGGCTTCCGGGGAGCTGTTTTTT
NA,TRBV28,TRBD2,TRBJ2-7,CASSRAGVFIYEQYF,TGTGCCAGCAGTCGAGCGGGAGTCTTTATCTACGAGCAGTACTTC
NA,TRBV27,TRBD1,TRBJ2-3,CASSSYRGPRTTDTQYF,TGTGCCAGCAGTTCTTACAGGGGGCCGAGAACCACAGATACGCAGTATTTT
NA,TRBV5-1,NA,TRBJ2-5,CASATGSGETQYF,TGCGCCAGCGCTACCGGGAGTGGGGAGACCCAGTACTTC
NA,TRBV11-3,NA,TRBJ2-3,CASSNRETDTQYF,TGTGCCAGCAGTAACAGGGAAACCGATACGCAGTATTTT
NA,TRBV28,TRBD1,TRBJ1-1,CASSPRQGARNTEAFF,TGTGCCAGCAGTCCCCGACAGGGGGCGAGGAACACTGAAGCTTTCTTT
NA,TRBV11-3,TRBD2,TRBJ2-1,CASSLETSGGASSYNEQFF,TGTGCCAGCAGCTTAGAAACTAGCGGGGGGGCCTCCTCCTACAATGAGCAGTTCTTC
NA,TRBV19,NA,TRBJ1-4,CASSPVSATNEKLFF,TGTGCCAGTAGTCCAGTCTCTGCAACTAATGAAAAACTGTTTTTT
few,TRBV7-6,NA,TRBJ1-6,CASSSWTDRPGNSPLHF,TGTGCCAGCAGCTCTTGGACGGACCGACCCGGGAACTCACCCCTCCACTTT
NA,TRBV29-1,NA,TRBJ2-3,CSVSAGAPRDTQYF,TGCAGCGTTTCAGCGGGCGCGCCTAGGGATACGCAGTATTTT
many,TRBV18,TRBD2,TRBJ2-7,CASSQTSGRTYEQYF,TGTGCCAGCTCACAAACTAGCGGGAGGACCTACGAGCAGTACTTC
NA,TRBV5-1,NA,TRBJ2-3,CASSLGGATDTQYF,TGCGCCAGCAGCTTGGGCGGGGCCACAGATACGCAGTATTTT
NA,TRBV5-6,NA,TRBJ1-5,CASSFNRGLNQPQHF,TGTGCCAGCAGCTTCAACCGGGGTCTCAATCAGCCCCAGCATTTT
NA,TRBV5-1,NA,TRBJ2-1,CASSPPLASEQFF,TGCGCCAGCAGCCCCCCCCTAGCGTCTGAGCAGTTCTTC
NA,TRBV15,TRBD2,TRBJ2-4,CATSGEGANIQYF,TGTGCCACCAGCGGGGAGGGTGCCAACATTCAGTACTTC